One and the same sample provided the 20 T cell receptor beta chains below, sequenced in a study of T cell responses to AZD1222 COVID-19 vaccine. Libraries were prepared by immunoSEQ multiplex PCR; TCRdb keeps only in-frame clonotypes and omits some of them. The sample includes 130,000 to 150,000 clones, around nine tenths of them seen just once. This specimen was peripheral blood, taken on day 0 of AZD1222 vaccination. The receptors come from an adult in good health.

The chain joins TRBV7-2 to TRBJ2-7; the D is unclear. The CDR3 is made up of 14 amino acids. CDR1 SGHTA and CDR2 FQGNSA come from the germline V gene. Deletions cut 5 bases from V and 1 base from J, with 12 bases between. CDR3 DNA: TGTGCCAGCAGCCCCTCTGGGCATTCCTACGAGCAGTACTTC. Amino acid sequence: CASSPSGHSYEQYF.

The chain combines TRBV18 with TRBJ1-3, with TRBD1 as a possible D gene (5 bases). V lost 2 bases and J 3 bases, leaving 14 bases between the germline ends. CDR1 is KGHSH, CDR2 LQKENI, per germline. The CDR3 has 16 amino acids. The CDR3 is CASSPSGDRGGNTIYF. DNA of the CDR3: TGTGCCAGCTCACCAAGCGGCGACAGAGGTGGAAACACCATATATTTT.

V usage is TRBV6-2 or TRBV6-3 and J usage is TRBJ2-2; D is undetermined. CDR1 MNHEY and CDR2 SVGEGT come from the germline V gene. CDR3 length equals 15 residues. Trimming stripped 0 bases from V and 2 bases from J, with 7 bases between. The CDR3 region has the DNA TGTGCCAGCAGTTACTCGGGTCTTAACACCGGGGAGCTGTTTTTT. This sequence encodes CASSYSGLNTGELFF.

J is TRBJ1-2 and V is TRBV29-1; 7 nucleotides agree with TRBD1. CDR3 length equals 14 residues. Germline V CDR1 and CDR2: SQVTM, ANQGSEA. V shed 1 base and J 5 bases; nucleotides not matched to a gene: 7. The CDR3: CSVEGATGVYGYTF. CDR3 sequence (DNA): TGCAGCGTTGAAGGGGCCACAGGGGTTTATGGCTACACCTTC.

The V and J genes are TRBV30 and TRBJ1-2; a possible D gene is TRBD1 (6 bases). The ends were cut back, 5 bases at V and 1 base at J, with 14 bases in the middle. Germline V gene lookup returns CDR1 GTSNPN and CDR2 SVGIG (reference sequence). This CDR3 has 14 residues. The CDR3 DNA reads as TGTGCCTGGTGGGCCCCACAGGGTAACTATGGCTACACCTTC. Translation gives CAWWAPQGNYGYTF.

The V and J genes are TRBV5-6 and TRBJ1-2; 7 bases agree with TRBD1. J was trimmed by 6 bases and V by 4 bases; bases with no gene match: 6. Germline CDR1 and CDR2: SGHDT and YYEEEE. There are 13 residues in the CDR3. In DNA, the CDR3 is TGTGCCAGCAGCGCGGACAGGCCGAATGGCTACACCTTC. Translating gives CASSADRPNGYTF.

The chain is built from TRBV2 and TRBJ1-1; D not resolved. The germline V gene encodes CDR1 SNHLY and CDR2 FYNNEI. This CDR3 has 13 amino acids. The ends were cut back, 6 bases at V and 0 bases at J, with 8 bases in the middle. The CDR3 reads CASRPWVNTEAFF. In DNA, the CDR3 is TGTGCCAGCAGGCCTTGGGTGAACACTGAAGCTTTCTTT.

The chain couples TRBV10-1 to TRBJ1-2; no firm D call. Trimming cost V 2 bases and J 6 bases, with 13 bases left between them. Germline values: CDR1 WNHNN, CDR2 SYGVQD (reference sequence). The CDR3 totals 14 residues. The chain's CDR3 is CASSENPQLNGYTF. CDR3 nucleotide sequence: TGCGCCAGCAGTGAGAACCCCCAGCTAAATGGCTACACCTTC.

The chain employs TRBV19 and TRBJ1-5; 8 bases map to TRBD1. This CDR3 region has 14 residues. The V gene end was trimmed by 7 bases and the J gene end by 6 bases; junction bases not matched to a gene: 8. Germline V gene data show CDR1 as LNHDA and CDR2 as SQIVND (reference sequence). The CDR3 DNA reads TGTGCCAGTAAGAGACAGGGGAGTGGTCAGCCCCAGCATTTT. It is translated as CASKRQGSGQPQHF.

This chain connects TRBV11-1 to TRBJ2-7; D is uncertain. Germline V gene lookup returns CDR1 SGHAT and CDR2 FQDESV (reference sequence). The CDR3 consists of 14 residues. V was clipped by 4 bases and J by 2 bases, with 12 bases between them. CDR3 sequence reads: CASSSLRSPYEQYF. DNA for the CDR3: TGTGCCAGCAGCTCTTTGCGGTCCCCCTACGAGCAGTACTTC.

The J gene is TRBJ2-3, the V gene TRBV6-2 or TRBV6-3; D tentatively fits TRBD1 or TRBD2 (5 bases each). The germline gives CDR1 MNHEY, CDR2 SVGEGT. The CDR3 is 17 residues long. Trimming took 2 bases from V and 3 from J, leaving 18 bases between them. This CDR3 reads CASSYRVGERGTDTQYF. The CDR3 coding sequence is TGTGCCAGCAGTTACAGGGTGGGAGAGAGGGGAACAGATACGCAGTATTTT.

This CDR3 is CASSVGGLLWDEQYF. The CDR3 coding sequence is TGTGCCAGTAGTGTAGGCGGGTTACTCTGGGACGAGCAGTACTTC. The chain employs TRBV19 and TRBJ2-7, with a weak D call TRBD2 (5 bases). Trimming stripped 5 bases from V and 5 bases from J, with 19 bases between. The CDR3 consists of 15 residues. Germline V gene sequence: CDR1 LNHDA, CDR2 SQIVND (reference sequence).

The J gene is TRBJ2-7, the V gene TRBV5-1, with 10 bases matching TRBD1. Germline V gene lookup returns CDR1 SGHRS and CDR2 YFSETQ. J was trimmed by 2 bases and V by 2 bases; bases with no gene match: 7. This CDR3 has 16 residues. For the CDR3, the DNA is TGCGCCAGCAGCTTAATCTCCGGGACAGGGGCCTACGAGCAGTACTTC. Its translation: CASSLISGTGAYEQYF.

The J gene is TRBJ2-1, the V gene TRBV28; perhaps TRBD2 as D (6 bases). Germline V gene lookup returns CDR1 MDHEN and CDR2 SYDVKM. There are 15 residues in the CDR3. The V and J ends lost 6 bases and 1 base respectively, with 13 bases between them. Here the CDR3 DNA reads TGTGCCAGCAGACCGATGGGAGGTTCCTACAATGAGCAGTTCTTC. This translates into CASRPMGGSYNEQFF.

The CDR3 nucleotides read TGTGCCAGCAGCTTAACGGCGGGGGGGCCGAGGGATGAGCAGTTCTTC. The encoded protein is CASSLTAGGPRDEQFF. V is TRBV11-1 and J is TRBJ2-1; TRBD2 matches 9 bases. CDR1 is SGHAT, CDR2 FQDESV, per germline (reference sequence). The CDR3 is made up of 16 amino acids. Trimming took 2 bases from V and 8 from J; bases not matched to a gene: 10.

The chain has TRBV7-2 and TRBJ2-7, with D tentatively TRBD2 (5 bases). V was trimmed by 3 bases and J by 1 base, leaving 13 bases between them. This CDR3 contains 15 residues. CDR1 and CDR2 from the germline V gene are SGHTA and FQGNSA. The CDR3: CASSFQVDLSYEQYF. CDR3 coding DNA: TGTGCCAGCAGCTTTCAGGTGGACTTATCCTACGAGCAGTACTTC.

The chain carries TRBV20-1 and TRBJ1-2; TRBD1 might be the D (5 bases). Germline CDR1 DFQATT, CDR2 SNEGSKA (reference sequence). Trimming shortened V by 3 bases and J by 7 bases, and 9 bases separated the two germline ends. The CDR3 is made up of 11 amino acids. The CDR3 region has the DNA TGCAGTGCTAGCTCGGGGGGTGGCTACACCTTC. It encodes CSASSGGGYTF.

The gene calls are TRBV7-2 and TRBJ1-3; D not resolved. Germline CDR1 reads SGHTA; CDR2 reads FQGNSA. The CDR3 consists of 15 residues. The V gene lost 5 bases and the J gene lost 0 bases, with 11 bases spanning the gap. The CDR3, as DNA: TGTGCCAGCAGCCCGTATCGGCTCTCTGGAAACACCATATATTTT. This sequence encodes CASSPYRLSGNTIYF.

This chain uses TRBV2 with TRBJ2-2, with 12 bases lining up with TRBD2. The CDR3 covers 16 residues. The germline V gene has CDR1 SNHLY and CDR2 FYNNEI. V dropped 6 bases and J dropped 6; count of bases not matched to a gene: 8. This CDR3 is CASRTSGGRSAGELFF. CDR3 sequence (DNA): TGTGCCAGCAGGACTAGCGGGGGCAGATCGGCCGGGGAGCTGTTTTTT. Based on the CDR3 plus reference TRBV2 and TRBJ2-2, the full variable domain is EPEVTQTPSHQVTQMGQEVILRCVPISNHLYFYWYRQILGQKVEFLVSFYNNEISEKSEIFDDQFSVERPDGSNFTLKIRSTKLEDSAMYFCASRTSGGRSAGELFFGEGSRLTVL.

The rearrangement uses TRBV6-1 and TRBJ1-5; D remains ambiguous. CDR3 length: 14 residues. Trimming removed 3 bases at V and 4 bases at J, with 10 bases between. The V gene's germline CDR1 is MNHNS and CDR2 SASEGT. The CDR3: CASSEMRVNQPQHF. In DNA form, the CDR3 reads TGTGCCAGCAGTGAGATGAGGGTAAATCAGCCCCAGCATTTT.